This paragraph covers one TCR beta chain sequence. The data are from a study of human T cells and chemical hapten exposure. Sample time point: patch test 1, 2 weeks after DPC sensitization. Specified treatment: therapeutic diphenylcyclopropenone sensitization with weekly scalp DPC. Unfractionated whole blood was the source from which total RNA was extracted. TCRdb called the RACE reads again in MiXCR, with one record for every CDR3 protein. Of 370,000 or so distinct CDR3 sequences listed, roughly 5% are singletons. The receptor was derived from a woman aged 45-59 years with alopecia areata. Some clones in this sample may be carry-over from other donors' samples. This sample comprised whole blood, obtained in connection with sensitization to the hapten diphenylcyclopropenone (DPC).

The DNA for the CDR3 is TGTGCCAGCAGTTCGACACCACCCGCGGGTCAGCCCCAGCATTTT. Its protein product is CASSSTPPAGQPQHF. The chain carries TRBV27 and TRBJ1-5, with D hard to call. Germline-derived CDR1 and CDR2 are MNHEY and SMNVEV (reference sequence). The CDR3 is 15 amino acids. Trimming left V 4 bases short and J 6 bases short, with 16 bases between.